A selection of T cell receptor beta chains follows, all from one sample in a study of blood T cells in healthy people across ages. TCRdb re-called the 5' RACE reads with MiXCR, one entry per CDR3 protein. The sample carries 500,000 to 650,000 distinct CDR3 sequences, around a quarter recorded once. Separately, the same data were catalogued under a study of T cells of mothers and their children.

Sequencing was done on a sample of blood. These receptors came from a boy aged 2 to 9 in good health. Each CDR3 is given with its conserved first and last residue. The order of the fields is V gene, J gene, CDR3 length, D gene, CDR3 protein. D genes are given only for firm matches.

TRBV6-2/TRBV6-3,TRBJ1-1,12,TRBD1,CASRQGVAEAFF
TRBV7-2,TRBJ2-7,13,-,CASSTYLDYEQYF
TRBV6-5,TRBJ1-1,12,-,CASRSQGLEAFF
TRBV12-3/TRBV12-4,TRBJ1-3,15,-,CASKQLGHFGNTIYF
TRBV7-9,-,14,TRBD2,CASSRLAERNEQFF
TRBV12-5,-,19,TRBD2,CASGLGTGSSGRDYNEQFF
TRBV6-6,TRBJ2-1,12,-,CASSGGVNEQFF
TRBV6-1,TRBJ2-5,15,-,CASSDPTGREETQYF
TRBV13,TRBJ2-1,14,-,CASSPRTAYNEQFF
TRBV12-3/TRBV12-4,TRBJ1-6,18,TRBD1,CASSPRTGRVATGSPLHF
TRBV18,TRBJ1-1,13,-,CASSPGRGTEAFF
TRBV14,TRBJ2-5,11,-,CASSHGGKQYF
TRBV19,TRBJ1-5,14,TRBD1,CASSLQGRGQPQHF
TRBV4-2,TRBJ1-6,17,TRBD1,CASSQDGQGQTNSPLHF
TRBV9,-,14,-,CASSVRDSGTEQYF
TRBV7-2,TRBJ1-1,15,TRBD1,CASSPRWTGPTEAFF
TRBV6-4,TRBJ2-1,16,-,CASSVIGGGEYNEQFF
TRBV19,TRBJ2-3,14,-,CASSKMGPHLTQYF
TRBV7-9,TRBJ2-6,16,-,CASSSAGGAGANVLTF
TRBV12-3/TRBV12-4,TRBJ1-5,15,-,CASSLHGSSNQPQHF
TRBV6-5,TRBJ2-4,13,-,CASSGTYENIQYF
TRBV7-9,TRBJ2-3,15,TRBD2,CASTSGGAITDTQYF
TRBV9,TRBJ2-5,18,-,CASSVSAGPGGRRETQYF
TRBV27,TRBJ1-5,12,-,CASRMPNQPQHF